This TCR beta chain came from a study of blood T cell repertoires in COVID-19. Participants were aged about 18 to 100 years, lived in 20 to 25 US areas, and enrolled virtually. Cohorts were determined from participant-reported clinical history. Under the authors' procedure: Amplifying reference gene primers gave estimates of nucleated cell counts. TCRdb's table, derived via immunoSEQ multiplex PCR, lists solely in-frame clones and lacks some. The V and J calls and clone size were taken over from that table, and D and trimming were inferred from the DNA. This repertoire shows roughly 200,000 clones, 80% to 90% found once; its top ten account for approximately 1.1%. This clone was observed once. V dropped 5 bases and J dropped 2 bases, with 8 bases sitting between them. The CDR3 covers 13 residues. The V gene's germline CDR1 is KGHDR and CDR2 SFDVKD.

Sequencing input: PBMCs or T cells enriched from blood (not recorded which). The chain employs TRBV24-1 and TRBJ1-2; maybe TRBD1 (6 bases). The sequence derives from a man aged 30 to 39 who had recovered from COVID-19. Written as DNA, the CDR3 is TGTGCCACCAGTGGGGGGCAAAACTATGGCTACACCTTC. Amino acids: CATSGGQNYGYTF.